Listed here are 9 T cell receptor beta chains from one sample, sequenced in a study of vaccination effects on CD4 cells after COVID-19. Once cultured for 9 to 11 days, the cells underwent separation to obtain CD4+ T cells. Convalescent patients had PCR-confirmed SARS-CoV-2 infection between March and December 2020. Participants got two doses of BNT162b2 or mRNA-1273 vaccine. Sequencing was performed with immunoSEQ multiplex PCR; in TCRdb, only in-frame clones are kept and a portion is missing. Found here are 30,000 to 35,000 clones, roughly 80% of them singletons; the top ten hold under 8%. Their specific antigens are unknown. Sequenced here: CD4+ T cells from PBMCs cultured without peptide, sampled after COVID-19 vaccination. The receptors were sampled from a human donor who had a prior SARS-CoV-2 infection.

The rearrangement uses TRBV12-5 and TRBJ2-7; no clear D. The V and J ends lost 6 bases and 6 bases respectively, with 9 bases between them. This CDR3 is built from 11 residues. The germline gives CDR1 LGHNT, CDR2 FRNRAP. The CDR3, as DNA: TGTGCTAGTGGCCAGTACGCCGAGCAGTACTTC. Its translation: CASGQYAEQYF.

The gene calls are TRBV12-3 or TRBV12-4 and TRBJ2-1, with D perhaps TRBD1 or TRBD2 (5 bases each). CDR3 length: 12 amino acids. Trimming took 3 bases from V and 8 from J, leaving 8 bases between them. The CDR3 DNA reads as TGTGCCAGCAGTTTCCGGGGCCATGAGCAGTTCTTC. Translating it yields CASSFRGHEQFF.

A few counts support this clone. CDR3 in DNA: TGTGCCAGCAGTGAAGCTTCTCCCCCCGGACTGATGGACTCACCCCTCCACTTT. Its translation is CASSEASPPGLMDSPLHF. J is TRBJ1-6 and V is TRBV2; D is unresolved. This CDR3 comprises 18 residues. V lost 0 bases, J lost 10 bases, and 22 bases lay in between. From germline, CDR1 is SNHLY and CDR2 FYNNEI.

The chain recombines TRBV11-3 with TRBJ2-7, with D unclear. V was trimmed by 5 bases and J by 3 bases, leaving 14 bases between them. Germline loops: CDR1 SGHNT, CDR2 YENEEA. This CDR3 spans 14 amino acids. DNA of the CDR3: TGTGCCAGCAGCATAGCCCTATGGGGCTACGAGCAGTACTTC. Translated: CASSIALWGYEQYF.

The rearrangement joins TRBV28 to TRBJ2-1, with a weak D call TRBD2 (7 bases). Germline CDR1 MDHEN, CDR2 SYDVKM. This CDR3 has 13 amino acids. Trimming removed 5 bases at V and 12 bases at J, with 17 bases between. The DNA for the CDR3 is TGTGCCAGCAGTCCCGTGGGAGGGGGTGCGCAGTTCTTC. Its protein product is CASSPVGGGAQFF.

The genes are TRBV7-8 and TRBJ2-7, with TRBD1 matching over 12 bases. CDR1 and CDR2 (germline): SGHVS, FQNEAQ. This CDR3 is 17 amino acids long. V shed 0 bases and J 0 bases; nucleotides not matched to a gene: 3. This CDR3 reads CASSLAGQGANSYEQYF. The CDR3 DNA is TGTGCCAGCAGCTTAGCGGGACAGGGGGCGAACTCCTACGAGCAGTACTTC. Full variable domain (missing parts from reference TRBV7-8 and TRBJ2-7): GAGVSQSPRYKVAKRGQDVALRCDPISGHVSLFWYQQALGQGPEFLTYFQNEAQLDKSGLPSDRFFAERPEGSVSTLKIQRTQQEDSAVYLCASSLAGQGANSYEQYFGPGTRLTVT.

The rearrangement uses TRBV4-3 and TRBJ2-4; D not certain. This CDR3 region has 18 residues. Germline CDR1 is LGHNA and CDR2 is YSLEER. The ends were cut back, 2 bases at V and 2 bases at J, with 19 bases in the middle. This chain's CDR3 is CASSQITRIWATKNIQYF. The CDR3 nucleotides are TGCGCCAGCAGCCAAATCACCCGAATCTGGGCAACCAAAAACATTCAGTACTTC.

The chain employs TRBV7-9 and TRBJ1-1; 9 positions match TRBD1. CDR1 and CDR2 (germline): SEHNR, FQNEAQ (reference sequence). V was pared by 5 bases and J by 1 base, with 5 bases of the junction left unmatched. The CDR3 length is 15 residues. The DNA of the CDR3 is TGTGCCAGCAGCCTAGGGACAGGGCCGAACACTGAAGCTTTCTTT. This encodes CASSLGTGPNTEAFF.

The chain combines TRBV29-1 with TRBJ2-2, with D maybe TRBD1 (5 bases). The CDR3 loop spans 13 amino acids. V was pared by 7 bases and J by 0 bases, with 9 bases between. Germline values: CDR1 SQVTM, CDR2 ANQGSEA. CDR3 in DNA: TGCAGCGACGGACATCCGAACACCGGGGAGCTGTTTTTT. Its protein is CSDGHPNTGELFF.